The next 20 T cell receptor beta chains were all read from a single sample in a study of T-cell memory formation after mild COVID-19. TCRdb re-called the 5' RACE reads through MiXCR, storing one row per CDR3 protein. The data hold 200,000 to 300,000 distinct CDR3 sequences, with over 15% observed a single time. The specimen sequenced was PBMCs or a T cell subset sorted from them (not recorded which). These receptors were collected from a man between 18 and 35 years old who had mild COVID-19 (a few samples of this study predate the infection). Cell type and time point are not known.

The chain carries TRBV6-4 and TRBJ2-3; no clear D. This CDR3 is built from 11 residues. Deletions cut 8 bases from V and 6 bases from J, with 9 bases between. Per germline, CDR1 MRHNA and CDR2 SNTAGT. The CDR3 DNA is TGTGCCAGCCTCCCTAATGATACGCAGTATTTT. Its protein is CASLPNDTQYF.

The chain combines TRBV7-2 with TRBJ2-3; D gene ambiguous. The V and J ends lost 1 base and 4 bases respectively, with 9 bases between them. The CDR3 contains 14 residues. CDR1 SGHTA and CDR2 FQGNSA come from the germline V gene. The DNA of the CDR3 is TGTGCCAGCAGCTTAGAGGGCAGATCAGATACGCAGTATTTT. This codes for CASSLEGRSDTQYF.

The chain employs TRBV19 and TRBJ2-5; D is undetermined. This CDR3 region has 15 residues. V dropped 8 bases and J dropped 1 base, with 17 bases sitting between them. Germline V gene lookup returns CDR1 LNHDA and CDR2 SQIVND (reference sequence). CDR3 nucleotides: TGTGCCAGTGGGTCCCGCGGCGAAATCCAAGAGACCCAGTACTTC. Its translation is CASGSRGEIQETQYF.

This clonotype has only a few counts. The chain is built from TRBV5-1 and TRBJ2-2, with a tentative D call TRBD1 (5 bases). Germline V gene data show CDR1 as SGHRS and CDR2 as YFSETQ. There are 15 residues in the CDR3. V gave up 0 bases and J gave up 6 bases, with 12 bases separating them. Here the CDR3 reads CASSLAAGFAGELFF. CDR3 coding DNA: TGCGCCAGCAGCTTGGCTGCAGGGTTTGCCGGGGAGCTGTTTTTT.

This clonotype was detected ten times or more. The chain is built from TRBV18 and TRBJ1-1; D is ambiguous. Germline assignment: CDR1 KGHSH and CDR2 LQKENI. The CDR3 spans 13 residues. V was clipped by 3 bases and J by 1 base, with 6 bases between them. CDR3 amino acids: CASSPGENTEAFF. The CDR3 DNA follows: TGTGCCAGCTCACCGGGCGAGAACACTGAAGCTTTCTTT.

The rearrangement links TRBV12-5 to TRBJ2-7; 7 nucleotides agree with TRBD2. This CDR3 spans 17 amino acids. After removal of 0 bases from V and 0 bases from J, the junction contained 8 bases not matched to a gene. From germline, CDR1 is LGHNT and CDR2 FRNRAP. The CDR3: CASGLVQERGASYEQYV. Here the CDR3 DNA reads TGTGCTAGTGGTTTGGTACAGGAGCGGGGCGCCTCCTACGAGCAGTACGTC.

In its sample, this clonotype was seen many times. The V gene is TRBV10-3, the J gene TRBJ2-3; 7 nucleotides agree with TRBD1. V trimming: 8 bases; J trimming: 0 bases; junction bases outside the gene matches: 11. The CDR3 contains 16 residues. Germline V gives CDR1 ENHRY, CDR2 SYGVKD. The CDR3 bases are TGTGCCATCGGACGTACCACAGGGGCCAGCACAGATACGCAGTATTTT. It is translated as CAIGRTTGASTDTQYF.

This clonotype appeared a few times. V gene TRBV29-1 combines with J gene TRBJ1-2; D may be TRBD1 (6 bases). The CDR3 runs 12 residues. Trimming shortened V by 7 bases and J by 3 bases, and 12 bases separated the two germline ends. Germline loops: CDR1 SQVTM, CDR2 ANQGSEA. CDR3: CSASAGDYGYTF. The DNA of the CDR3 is TGCAGCGCGAGCGCAGGGGACTATGGCTACACCTTC.

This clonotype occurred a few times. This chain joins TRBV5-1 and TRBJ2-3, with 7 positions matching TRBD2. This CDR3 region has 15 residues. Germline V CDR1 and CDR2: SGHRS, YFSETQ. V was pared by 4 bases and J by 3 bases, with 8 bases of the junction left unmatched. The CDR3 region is CASSPWEGSTDTQYF. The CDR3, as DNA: TGCGCCAGCAGCCCCTGGGAGGGATCAACAGATACGCAGTATTTT.

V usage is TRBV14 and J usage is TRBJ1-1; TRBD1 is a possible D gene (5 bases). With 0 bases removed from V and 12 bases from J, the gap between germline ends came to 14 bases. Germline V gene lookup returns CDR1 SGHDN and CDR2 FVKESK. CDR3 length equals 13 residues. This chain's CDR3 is CASSQDRGTASFF. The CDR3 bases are TGTGCCAGCAGCCAAGATCGTGGGACTGCATCTTTCTTT.

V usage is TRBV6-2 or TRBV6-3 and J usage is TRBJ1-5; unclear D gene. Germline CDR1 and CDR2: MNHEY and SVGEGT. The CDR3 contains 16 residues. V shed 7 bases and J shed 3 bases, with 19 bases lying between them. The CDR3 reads CASTTHESEFNQPQHF. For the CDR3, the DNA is TGTGCCAGCACCACCCATGAGTCCGAGTTCAATCAGCCCCAGCATTTT.

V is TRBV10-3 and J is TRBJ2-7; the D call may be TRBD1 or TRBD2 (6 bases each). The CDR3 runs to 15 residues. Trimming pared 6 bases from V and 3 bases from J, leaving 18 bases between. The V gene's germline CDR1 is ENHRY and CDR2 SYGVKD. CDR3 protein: CAISGTGASFYEQYV. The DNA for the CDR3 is TGTGCCATCAGCGGTACGGGGGCTTCCTTCTACGAGCAGTACGTC.

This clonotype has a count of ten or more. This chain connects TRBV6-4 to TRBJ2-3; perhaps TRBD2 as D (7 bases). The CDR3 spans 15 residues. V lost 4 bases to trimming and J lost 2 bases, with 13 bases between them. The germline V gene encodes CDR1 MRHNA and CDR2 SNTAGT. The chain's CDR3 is CASSALGGATDTQYF. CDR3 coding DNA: TGTGCCAGCAGTGCACTTGGGGGGGCCACAGATACGCAGTATTTT.

DNA for the CDR3: TGTGCCAGCTCGGCTTTGAGGGACACTGAAGCTTTCTTT. It codes for CASSALRDTEAFF. This chain links TRBV11-2 with TRBJ1-1; D unresolved. This CDR3 comprises 13 residues. V was cut by 8 bases and J by 3 bases, with 13 bases left in between. The germline V gene has CDR1 SGHAT and CDR2 FQNNGV.

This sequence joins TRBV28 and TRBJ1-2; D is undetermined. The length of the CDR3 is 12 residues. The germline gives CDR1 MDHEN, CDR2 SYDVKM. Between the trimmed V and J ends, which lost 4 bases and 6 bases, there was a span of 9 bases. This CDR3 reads CASSSGWDGYTF. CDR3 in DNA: TGTGCCAGCAGTTCAGGATGGGATGGCTACACCTTC.

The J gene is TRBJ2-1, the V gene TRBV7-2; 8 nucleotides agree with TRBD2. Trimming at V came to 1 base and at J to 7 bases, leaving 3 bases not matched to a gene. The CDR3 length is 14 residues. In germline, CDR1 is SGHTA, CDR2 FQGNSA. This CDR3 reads CASSLDAGGNEQFF. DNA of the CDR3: TGTGCCAGCAGCTTAGACGCGGGGGGTAATGAGCAGTTCTTC.

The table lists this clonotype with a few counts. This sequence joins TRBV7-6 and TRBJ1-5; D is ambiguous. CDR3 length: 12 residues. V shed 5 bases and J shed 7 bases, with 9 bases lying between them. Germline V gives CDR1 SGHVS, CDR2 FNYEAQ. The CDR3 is CASSHRGQPQHF. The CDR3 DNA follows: TGTGCCAGCAGCCACCGTGGGCAGCCCCAGCATTTT.

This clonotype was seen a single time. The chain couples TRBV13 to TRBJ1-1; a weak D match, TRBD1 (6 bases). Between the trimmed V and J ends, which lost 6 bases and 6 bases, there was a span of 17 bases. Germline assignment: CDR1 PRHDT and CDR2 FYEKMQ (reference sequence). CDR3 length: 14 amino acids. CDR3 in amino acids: CASRMGGEGAEAFF. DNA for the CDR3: TGTGCCAGCAGGATGGGGGGCGAGGGGGCTGAAGCTTTCTTT.

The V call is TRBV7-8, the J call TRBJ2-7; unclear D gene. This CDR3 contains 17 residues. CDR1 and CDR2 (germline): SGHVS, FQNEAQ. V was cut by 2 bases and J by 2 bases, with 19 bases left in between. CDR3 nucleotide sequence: TGTGCCAGCAGCTTATCGGTAGAGCAGCCCTTACCCTACGAGCAGTACTTC. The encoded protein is CASSLSVEQPLPYEQYF.

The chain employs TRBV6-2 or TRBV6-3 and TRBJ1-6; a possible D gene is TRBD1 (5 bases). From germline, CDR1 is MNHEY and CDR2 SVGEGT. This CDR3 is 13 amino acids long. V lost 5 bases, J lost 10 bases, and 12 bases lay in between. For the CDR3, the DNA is TGTGCCAGCAGTATTACAGGCCACTCACCCCTCCACTTT. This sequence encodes CASSITGHSPLHF.